This TCR beta chain is from a study of human T cells and chemical hapten exposure. During construction of the library, unique molecular identifiers were attached to individual cDNA molecules for quantitative, reproducible TCR counting. As processed by the authors: Counts of TCRs in each sample centred on a median of around 96,000 and extended from approximately 20,000 to 700,000. TCRdb recomputed calls from the reads with MiXCR, one row per CDR3 protein. The V and J calls and clone size come from TCRdb's table, not from the authors' own analysis. The sample includes 120,000 or so distinct CDR3 sequences, about 7.7% of them seen just once. The total RNA was obtained from whole blood that was not fractionated. Germline V CDR1 and CDR2: SGHRS, YFSETQ. The CDR3 consists of 14 residues. Trimming pared 4 bases from V and 5 bases from J, leaving 14 bases between.

This sequence joins TRBV5-1 and TRBJ2-3; D perhaps matches TRBD1 (5 bases). The receptor was isolated from a human donor in good health. Some clones in this sample may be carry-over from other donors' samples. Sequencing was performed on whole blood. This CDR3 reads CASSLGLQGDTQYF. The DNA for the CDR3 is TGCGCCAGCAGCCTGGGGCTTCAGGGAGATACGCAGTATTTT.